Each of the 26 T cell receptor beta chains below was sequenced from the same sample in a study of blood T cell repertoires in COVID-19. Sequencing was performed with immunoSEQ multiplex PCR; in TCRdb, only in-frame clones are kept and a portion is missing. The table lists over 150,000 clones, about 85% of them singletons. The sequencing input was peripheral blood. These receptors were obtained from a man aged 35-49 years with acute or convalescent COVID-19.

J is TRBJ1-2 and V is TRBV6-2 or TRBV6-3; TRBD1 matches 7 bases. The ends lost 5 bases at V and 4 bases at J; junction bases unmatched: 4. CDR1 and CDR2 (germline): MNHEY, SVGEGT. The CDR3 totals 13 residues. The CDR3, as DNA: TGTGCCAGCAGTCTTGGGACAGCCTATGGCTACACCTTC. Encoded protein: CASSLGTAYGYTF.

The chain couples TRBV19 to TRBJ2-1; D is possibly TRBD2 (5 bases). Germline-derived CDR1 and CDR2 are LNHDA and SQIVND (reference sequence). V was trimmed by 7 bases and J by 4 bases, leaving 14 bases between them. The CDR3 length is 14 residues. CDR3: CASTPTGMYNEQFF. The DNA for the CDR3 is TGTGCCAGTACCCCAACCGGGATGTACAATGAGCAGTTCTTC.

This clone was observed once. The chain carries TRBV3-1 (or the pseudogene TRBV3-2) and TRBJ2-1; D is unclear. V shed 4 bases and J shed 7 bases, with 11 bases lying between them. From germline, CDR1 is LGHDT and CDR2 YNNKEL (reference sequence). This CDR3 contains 13 residues. CDR3 in amino acids: CASSPSKANEQFF. CDR3 coding DNA: TGTGCCAGCAGCCCCTCAAAAGCGAATGAGCAGTTCTTC.

The gene calls are TRBV2 and TRBJ1-1; D unresolved. V was pared by 7 bases and J by 1 base, with 4 bases between. Germline V gives CDR1 SNHLY, CDR2 FYNNEI. CDR3 length: 11 residues. Here the CDR3 DNA reads TGTGCCAGCACGGGGAACACTGAAGCTTTCTTT. This gives the protein CASTGNTEAFF.

J is TRBJ2-1 and V is TRBV5-4; perhaps TRBD2 as D (6 bases). Germline V gene lookup returns CDR1 SGHNT and CDR2 YYREEE (reference sequence). The CDR3 sequence is 15 residues long. The germline V and J ends were trimmed by 4 bases and 10 bases, with 21 bases remaining between them. The CDR3 reads CASSPSGLVGEEQFF. CDR3 coding DNA: TGTGCCAGCAGCCCCTCGGGACTGGTCGGGGAGGAGCAGTTCTTC.

This chain connects TRBV6-5 to TRBJ1-1, with 10 bases fitting TRBD1. The CDR3 extends over 14 amino acids. Germline V gene lookup returns CDR1 MNHEY and CDR2 SVGAGI. V trimming: 8 bases; J trimming: 5 bases; junction bases outside the gene matches: 8. The CDR3 loop is CASWNGQGETEAFF. The CDR3 nucleotides read TGTGCCAGCTGGAACGGACAGGGGGAAACTGAAGCTTTCTTT.

The chain joins TRBV9 to TRBJ2-6; D is undetermined. CDR3 size: 15 residues. Germline CDR1 SGDLS, CDR2 YYNGEE. Trimming took off 0 bases at V and 2 bases at J, with 6 bases between the two ends. The CDR3 DNA reads as TGTGCCAGCAGCGTAGAATCTCCTGGGGCCAACGTCCTGACTTTC. Protein: CASSVESPGANVLTF.

The rearrangement uses TRBV7-2 and TRBJ1-5; no clear D gene. This CDR3 region has 15 residues. Trimming shortened V by 0 bases and J by 1 base, and 7 bases separated the two germline ends. Germline V gene lookup returns CDR1 SGHTA and CDR2 FQGNSA. The CDR3 sequence: CASSLAVGSNQPQHF. CDR3 in DNA: TGTGCCAGCAGCTTAGCTGTCGGGAGCAATCAGCCCCAGCATTTT. The full variable domain, with the rest looked up from reference TRBV7-2 and TRBJ1-5, is GAGVSQSPSNKVTEKGKDVELRCDPISGHTALYWYRQSLGQGLEFLIYFQGNSAPDKSGLPSDRFSAERTGGSVSTLTIQRTQQEDSAVYLCASSLAVGSNQPQHFGDGTRLSIL.

This clone was detected only a few times. This chain connects TRBV18 to TRBJ1-1; D is possibly TRBD1 (6 bases). Trimming stripped 5 bases from V and 0 bases from J, with 10 bases between. The CDR3 is 14 residues long. The V gene's germline CDR1 is KGHSH and CDR2 LQKENI. CDR3 DNA: TGTGCCAGCTCATTGACAGGTCTGAACACTGAAGCTTTCTTT. This encodes CASSLTGLNTEAFF.

The rearrangement uses TRBV15 and TRBJ1-3; 7 nucleotides line up with TRBD1. Germline V gene sequence: CDR1 LNHNV, CDR2 YYDKDF (reference sequence). Unmatched junction bases numbered 7, after V lost 9 bases and J lost 2 bases. The CDR3 is made up of 14 amino acids. This CDR3 reads CATSSGGTGNTIYF. The CDR3 DNA reads as TGTGCCACTTCCTCAGGGGGAACTGGAAACACCATATATTTT.

J is TRBJ2-4 and V is TRBV5-8, with TRBD2 matching 7 bases. This CDR3 is 16 amino acids long. V shed 1 base, J shed 4 bases, and the junction held 8 bases outside the gene matches. CDR1 SGHTS and CDR2 YDEGEE come from the germline V gene. In DNA form, the CDR3 reads TGTGCCAGCAGCTTGATTGGTAGCGGGTTGAAAAACATTCAGTACTTC. Its translation is CASSLIGSGLKNIQYF. The complete variable domain, with remaining parts taken from reference TRBV5-8 and TRBJ2-4, reads EAGVTQSPTHLIKTRGQQATLRCSPISGHTSVYWYQQALGLGLQFLLWYDEGEERNRGNFPPRFSGRQFPNYSSELNVNALELEDSALYLCASSLIGSGLKNIQYFGAGTRLSVL.

The chain couples TRBV4-3 to TRBJ2-7, with a weak D call TRBD1 (5 bases). V was cut by 1 base and J by 6 bases, with 10 bases left in between. Germline CDR1 and CDR2: LGHNA and YSLEER. The CDR3 contains 13 residues. The CDR3 reads CASSQVGRAEQYF. For the CDR3, the DNA is TGCGCCAGCAGCCAAGTAGGCAGGGCCGAGCAGTACTTC.

The sample holds a few counts of this clone. The chain has TRBV5-5 and TRBJ2-5; the match to TRBD2 covers 7 bases. The V gene end was trimmed by 4 bases and the J gene end by 7 bases; junction bases not matched to a gene: 13. Germline lookup yields CDR1 SGHKS and CDR2 YYEKEE (reference sequence). The CDR3 has 15 amino acids. CDR3 region: CASSVLVGGSLTQYF. The CDR3 DNA follows: TGTGCCAGCAGCGTACTAGTGGGGGGGTCTCTGACCCAGTACTTC.

CDR3 region: CASSLLGGVYNEQFF. The CDR3 nucleotides read TGTGCCAGTAGTCTCCTGGGGGGGGTATACAATGAGCAGTTCTTC. This rearrangement joins TRBV19 to TRBJ2-1; 7 nucleotides line up with TRBD2. The CDR3 runs 15 residues. Germline assignment: CDR1 LNHDA and CDR2 SQIVND (reference sequence). Trimming cost V 5 bases and J 4 bases; bases outside gene matches: 8.

The chain carries TRBV6-2 or TRBV6-3 and TRBJ2-2; maybe TRBD1 (6 bases). Germline V gives CDR1 MNHEY, CDR2 SVGEGT. V was pared by 7 bases and J by 1 base, with 10 bases between. This CDR3 contains 14 residues. The CDR3 spells CASTPTGNTGELFF. The CDR3 DNA follows: TGTGCCAGCACCCCGACAGGGAACACCGGGGAGCTGTTTTTT.

CDR3 residues: CASSFGGGPKYEQFF. In nucleotides, the CDR3 is TGTGCCAGCAGCTTTGGCGGGGGCCCTAAGTATGAGCAGTTCTTC. The chain joins TRBV7-2 to TRBJ2-1; TRBD2 is a possible D gene (7 bases). This CDR3 is 15 amino acids long. V was shortened by 3 bases and J by 8 bases, with 17 bases between the two germline ends. Germline V gene sequence: CDR1 SGHTA, CDR2 FQGNSA.

V and J are TRBV7-2 and TRBJ2-1, with TRBD2 matching over 7 bases. Germline V gives CDR1 SGHTA, CDR2 FQGNSA. The CDR3 runs 16 residues. V was pared by 1 base and J by 5 bases, with 8 bases of the junction left unmatched. In nucleotides, the CDR3 is TGTGCCAGCAGCTTAGGGGCTCGGACTAGGAACAATGAGCAGTTCTTC. It specifies CASSLGARTRNNEQFF.

The chain joins TRBV30 to TRBJ2-1; possible D gene TRBD1, 6 bases. Germline CDR1 and CDR2: GTSNPN and SVGIG (reference sequence). The CDR3 consists of 15 residues. Trimming pared 0 bases from V and 4 bases from J, leaving 13 bases between. The CDR3 bases are TGTGCCTGGAGTGTAGGGGGAACGGGTTACAATGAGCAGTTCTTC. Protein sequence: CAWSVGGTGYNEQFF.

The chain employs TRBV5-1 and TRBJ2-1; 8 bases map to TRBD2. CDR3 size: 15 residues. Germline CDR1 reads SGHRS; CDR2 reads YFSETQ. Trimming removed 3 bases from V and 2 bases from J; junction bases left unmatched: 4. DNA for the CDR3: TGCGCCAGCAGCTCTGTAGCGGGGCCCTACAATGAGCAGTTCTTC. Its translation: CASSSVAGPYNEQFF. Using reference TRBV5-1 and TRBJ2-1 for the parts outside the CDR3, the full variable domain is KAGVTQTPRYLIKTRGQQVTLSCSPISGHRSVSWYQQTPGQGLQFLFEYFSETQRNKGNFPGRFSGRQFSNSRSEMNVSTLELGDSALYLCASSSVAGPYNEQFFGPGTRLTVL.

The gene calls are TRBV9 and TRBJ1-1; the D gene is possibly TRBD1 (6 bases). The CDR3 loop spans 14 amino acids. From germline, CDR1 is SGDLS and CDR2 YYNGEE. Trimming removed 3 bases from V and 4 bases from J, with 13 bases in between. CDR3 amino acids: CASSAAGAGTEAFF. The CDR3 DNA reads as TGTGCCAGCAGCGCGGCGGGGGCCGGCACTGAAGCTTTCTTT.

This clone was found once. This chain connects TRBV27 to TRBJ2-3; 9 bases are shared with TRBD1. V was pared by 6 bases and J by 4 bases, with 11 bases of the junction left unmatched. The CDR3 totals 16 residues. Germline V gives CDR1 MNHEY, CDR2 SMNVEV (reference sequence). In nucleotides, the CDR3 is TGTGCCAGCAGGGGAGATAACAGGGGGCGTCCAGATACGCAGTATTTT. Amino acids: CASRGDNRGRPDTQYF.

The chain has TRBV3-1 (or the pseudogene TRBV3-2) and TRBJ2-1; maybe TRBD2 (5 bases). CDR1 is LGHDT and CDR2 is YNNKEL in the germline V gene (reference sequence). V lost 2 bases and J lost 3, with 14 bases in between. The CDR3 has 16 residues. For the CDR3, the DNA is TGTGCCAGCAGCCAAAGAGCTAGCTCCTTCTACAATGAGCAGTTCTTC. Translation gives CASSQRASSFYNEQFF.

This rearrangement joins TRBV18 to TRBJ1-2; 8 bases fit TRBD1. The trim removed 3 bases at V and 3 bases at J, leaving 6 bases unmatched. The germline CDR1 and CDR2 sequences are KGHSH and LQKENI. This CDR3 has 15 amino acids. CDR3 coding DNA: TGTGCCAGCTCACCGGCGCAGGGGGCAGACTATGGCTACACCTTC. Translating gives CASSPAQGADYGYTF.

J is TRBJ1-6 and V is TRBV7-2; the D gene is possibly TRBD1 (6 bases). The CDR3 extends over 16 amino acids. In germline, CDR1 is SGHTA, CDR2 FQGNSA. Trimming removed 5 bases from V and 9 bases from J, with 20 bases in between. As DNA, the CDR3 is TGTGCCAGCAGCCCATTTCCTGGGGGCTACGGTTCACCCCTCCACTTT. Translated, it gives CASSPFPGGYGSPLHF.

This clone was detected only once. CDR3 coding DNA: TGTGCCAGAAGGGGTGAGGGCCGGGGAGTAAATAATTCACCCCTCCACTTT. Its translation: CARRGEGRGVNNSPLHF. This rearrangement joins TRBV7-5 to TRBJ1-6. TRBV7-5 is flagged as a pseudogene. This CDR3 has 17 residues.

With respect to this clone: This same CDR3 is encoded by further DNA sequences in the sample. The J gene is TRBJ1-4, the V gene TRBV7-2, with 7 bases identical to TRBD1. The CDR3 has 14 residues. V shed 3 bases and J 2 bases; nucleotides not matched to a gene: 0. The germline gives CDR1 SGHTA, CDR2 FQGNSA. CDR3 in DNA: TGTGCCAGCAGCTTGGGACAGACTAATGAAAAACTGTTTTTT. Translating it yields CASSLGQTNEKLFF.